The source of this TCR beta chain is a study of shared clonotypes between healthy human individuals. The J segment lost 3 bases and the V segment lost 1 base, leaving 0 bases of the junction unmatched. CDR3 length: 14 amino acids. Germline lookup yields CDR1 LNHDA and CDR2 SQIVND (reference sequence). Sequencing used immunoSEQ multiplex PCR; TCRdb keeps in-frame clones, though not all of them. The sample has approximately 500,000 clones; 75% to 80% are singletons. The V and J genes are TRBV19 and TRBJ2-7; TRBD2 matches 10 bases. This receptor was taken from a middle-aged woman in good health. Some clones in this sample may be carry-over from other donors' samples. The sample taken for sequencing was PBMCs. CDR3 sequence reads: CASSIGTSGYEQYF. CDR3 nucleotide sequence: TGTGCCAGTAGTATAGGGACTAGCGGCTACGAGCAGTACTTC.